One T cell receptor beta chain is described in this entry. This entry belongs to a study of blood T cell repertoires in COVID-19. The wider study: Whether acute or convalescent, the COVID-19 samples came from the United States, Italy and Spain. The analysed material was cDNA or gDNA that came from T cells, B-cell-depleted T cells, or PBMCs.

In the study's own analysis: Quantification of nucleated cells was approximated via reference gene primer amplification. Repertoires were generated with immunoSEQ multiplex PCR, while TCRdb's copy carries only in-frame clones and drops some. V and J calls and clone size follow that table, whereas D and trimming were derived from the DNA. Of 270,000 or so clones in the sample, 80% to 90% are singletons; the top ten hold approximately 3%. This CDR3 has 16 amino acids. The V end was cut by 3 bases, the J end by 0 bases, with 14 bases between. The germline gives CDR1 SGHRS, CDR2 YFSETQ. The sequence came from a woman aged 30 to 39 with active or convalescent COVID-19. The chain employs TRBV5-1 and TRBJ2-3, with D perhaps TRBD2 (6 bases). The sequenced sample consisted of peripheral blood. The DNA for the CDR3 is TGCGCCAGCAGCTCAGGAGGGTTGTTCAGCACAGATACGCAGTATTTT. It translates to CASSSGGLFSTDTQYF.